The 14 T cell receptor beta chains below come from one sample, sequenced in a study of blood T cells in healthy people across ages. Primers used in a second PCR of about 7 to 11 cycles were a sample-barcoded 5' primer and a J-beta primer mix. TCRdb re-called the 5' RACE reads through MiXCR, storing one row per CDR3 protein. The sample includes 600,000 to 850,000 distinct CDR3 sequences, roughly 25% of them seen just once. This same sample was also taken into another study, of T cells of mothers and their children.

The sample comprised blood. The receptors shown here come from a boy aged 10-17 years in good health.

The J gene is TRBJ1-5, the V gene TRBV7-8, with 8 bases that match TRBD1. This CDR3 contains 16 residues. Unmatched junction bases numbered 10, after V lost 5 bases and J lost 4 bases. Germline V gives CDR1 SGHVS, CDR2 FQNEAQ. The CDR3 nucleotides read TGTGCCAGCAGCATCTCCGGGACAGGCGGAAATCAGCCCCAGCATTTT. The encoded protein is CASSISGTGGNQPQHF.

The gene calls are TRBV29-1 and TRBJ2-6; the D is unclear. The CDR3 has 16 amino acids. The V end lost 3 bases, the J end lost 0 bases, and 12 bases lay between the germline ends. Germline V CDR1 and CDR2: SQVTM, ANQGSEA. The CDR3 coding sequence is TGCAGCGTTGAGATCGCTGGTCACTCTGGGGCCAACGTCCTGACTTTC. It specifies CSVEIAGHSGANVLTF.

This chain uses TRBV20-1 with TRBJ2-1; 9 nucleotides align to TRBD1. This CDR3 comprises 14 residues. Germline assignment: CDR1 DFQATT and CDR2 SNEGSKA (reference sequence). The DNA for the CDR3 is TGCAGGGTACAGGGGGCAAGTCTCTACAATGAGCAGTTCTTC. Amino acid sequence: CRVQGASLYNEQFF.

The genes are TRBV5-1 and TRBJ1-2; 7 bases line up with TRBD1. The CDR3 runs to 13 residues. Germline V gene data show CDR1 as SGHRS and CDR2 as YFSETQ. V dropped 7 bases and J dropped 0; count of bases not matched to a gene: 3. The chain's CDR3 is CASGGQANYGYTF. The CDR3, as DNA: TGCGCCAGCGGTGGACAGGCTAACTATGGCTACACCTTC.

Here the CDR3 DNA reads TGTGCCGCGGGGAGGGGGAACGAGCAGTACTTC. Protein sequence: CAAGRGNEQYF. The rearrangement joins TRBV25-1 to TRBJ2-7, with D possibly being TRBD2 (7 bases). V was trimmed by 11 bases and J by 5 bases, leaving 13 bases between them. The length of the CDR3 is 11 residues. Germline CDR1 and CDR2: MGHDK and SYGVNS.

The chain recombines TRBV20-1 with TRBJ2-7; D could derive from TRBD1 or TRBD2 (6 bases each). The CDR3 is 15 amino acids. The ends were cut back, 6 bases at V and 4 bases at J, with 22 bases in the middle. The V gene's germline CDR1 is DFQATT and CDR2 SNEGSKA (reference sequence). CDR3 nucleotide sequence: TGCAGTGCCAAAAAGGAGGGGGACCCCCCTTACGAGCAGTACTTC. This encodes CSAKKEGDPPYEQYF.

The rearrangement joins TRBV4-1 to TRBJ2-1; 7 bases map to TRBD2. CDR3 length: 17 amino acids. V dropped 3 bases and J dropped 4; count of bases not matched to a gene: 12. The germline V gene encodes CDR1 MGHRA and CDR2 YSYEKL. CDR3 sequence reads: CASSHARGSGLYNEQFF. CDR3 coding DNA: TGCGCCAGCAGCCATGCCCGGGGTAGCGGGCTTTACAATGAGCAGTTCTTC.

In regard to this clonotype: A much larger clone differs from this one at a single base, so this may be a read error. The CDR3, as DNA: TGTGCCAGCAGCTTCTTCATAGAACAGAGGCAAGAGACCCAGTACTTC. This codes for CASSFFIEQRQETQYF. This sequence joins TRBV11-2 and TRBJ2-5, with D unresolved. CDR1 is SGHAT, CDR2 FQNNGV, per germline. The CDR3 covers 16 residues. Trimming shortened V by 3 bases and J by 2 bases, and 16 bases separated the two germline ends.

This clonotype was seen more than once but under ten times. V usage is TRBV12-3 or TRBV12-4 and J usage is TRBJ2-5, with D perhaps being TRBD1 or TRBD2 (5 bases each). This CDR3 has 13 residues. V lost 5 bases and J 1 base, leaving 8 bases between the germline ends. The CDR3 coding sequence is TGTGCCAGCAGTAAGAGGGGCCAAGAGACCCAGTACTTC. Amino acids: CASSKRGQETQYF.

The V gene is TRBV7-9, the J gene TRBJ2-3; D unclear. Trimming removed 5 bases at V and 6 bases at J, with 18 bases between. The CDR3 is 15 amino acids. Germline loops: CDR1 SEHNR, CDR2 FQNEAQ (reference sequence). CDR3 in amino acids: CASSVQTRLQDTQYF. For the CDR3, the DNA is TGTGCCAGCAGCGTCCAAACCAGACTGCAGGATACGCAGTATTTT.

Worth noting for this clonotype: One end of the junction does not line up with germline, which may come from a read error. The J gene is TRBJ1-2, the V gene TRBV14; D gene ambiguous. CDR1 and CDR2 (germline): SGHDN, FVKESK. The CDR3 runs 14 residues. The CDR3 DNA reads TGTGCCAGTAGCCAAGTGGGGTATGGCTATGGCTACACCTTC. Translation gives CASSQVGYGYGYTF.

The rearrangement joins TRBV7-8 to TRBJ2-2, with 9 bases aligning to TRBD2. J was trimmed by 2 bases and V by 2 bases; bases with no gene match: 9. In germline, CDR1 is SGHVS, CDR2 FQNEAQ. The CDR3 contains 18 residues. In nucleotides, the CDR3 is TGTGCCAGCAGCTTAAAGGAGCGGGGGGCCGTAAACACCGGGGAGCTGTTTTTT. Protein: CASSLKERGAVNTGELFF.

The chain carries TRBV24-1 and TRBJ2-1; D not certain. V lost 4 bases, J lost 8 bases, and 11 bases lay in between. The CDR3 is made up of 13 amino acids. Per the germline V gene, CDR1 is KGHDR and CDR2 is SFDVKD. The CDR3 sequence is CATSERLDDEQFF. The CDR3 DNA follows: TGTGCCACCAGTGAACGACTGGATGATGAGCAGTTCTTC.

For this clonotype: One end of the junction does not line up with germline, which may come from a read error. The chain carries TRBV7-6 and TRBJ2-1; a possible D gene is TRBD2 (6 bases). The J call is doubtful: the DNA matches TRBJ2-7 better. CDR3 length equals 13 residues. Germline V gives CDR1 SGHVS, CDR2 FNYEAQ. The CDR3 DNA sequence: TGTGCCGGCAGCTTATTTCGGGGGTCGGAGCAGTACTTC. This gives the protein CAGSLFRGSEQYF.